This T cell receptor beta chain was sequenced during a study of cytomegalovirus exposure and HLA in healthy donors. On the study more broadly: Genotyping showed 75% to 90% of some 400 donors falling in the Caucasian-associated ancestry cluster.

As for this clone: Its target is not known.

Study-level findings and limits: The study labeled 180 or so TCR beta chains cytomegalovirus-associated. Owing to their indistinguishability, certain V segments, notably TRBV6-2 and TRBV6-3, were excluded.

Use of 60 Vbeta and 13 Jbeta primers characterized the PCR. Sequencing used immunoSEQ multiplex PCR; TCRdb keeps in-frame clones, though not all of them. Among more than 80,000 clones listed, more than 60% were seen once. Germline CDR1 SGHTA, CDR2 FQGNSA. The CDR3 is 14 amino acids. Deletions cut 5 bases from V and 5 bases from J, with 14 bases between. Donors consisted of healthy bone marrow donors. The receptor was isolated from a woman aged 45-65 years in good health and CMV-seropositive. The sequenced sample consisted of PBMCs. This sequence joins TRBV7-2 and TRBJ2-3; D is unclear. CDR3 bases: TGTGCCAGCAGCGCGACCCTTTACAGAGATACGCAGTATTTT. Its translation: CASSATLYRDTQYF. Combining the CDR3 with reference TRBV7-2 and TRBJ2-3 gives the whole variable domain GAGVSQSPSNKVTEKGKDVELRCDPISGHTALYWYRQSLGQGLEFLIYFQGNSAPDKSGLPSDRFSAERTGGSVSTLTIQRTQQEDSAVYLCASSATLYRDTQYFGPGTRLTVL.